This TCR beta chain was identified during a study of blood T cell repertoires in COVID-19. Whole-study context: There were acute and convalescent COVID-19 samples, and they came from the United States, Italy and Spain. T cells, B-cell-depleted T cells, or PBMCs supplied cDNA or gDNA.

In the original workflow: Reference gene primer amplification gave estimated nucleated cell counts. Only in-frame clones appear in the TCRdb table, and some are missing; sequencing was by immunoSEQ multiplex PCR. That table furnishes V, J and clone size, whereas the DNA furnished D and trimming. The data contain some 120,000 clones, less than 90% of them singletons. The sequencing sample was made of peripheral blood. This TCR derives from an elderly man with active or convalescent COVID-19.

The CDR3 nucleotides are TGTGCCTGGCAACAGGGGAACCGAGAGCAGTTCTTC. Encoded protein: CAWQQGNREQFF. The gene calls are TRBV30 and TRBJ2-1; 7 nucleotides align to TRBD1. V trimming: 5 bases; J trimming: 10 bases; junction bases outside the gene matches: 8. This CDR3 spans 12 amino acids. The germline V gene encodes CDR1 GTSNPN and CDR2 SVGIG (reference sequence).